This T cell receptor (beta chain) is from a study of T cell repertoires in cytomegalovirus infection. At the level of the study: The public TCR beta signatures pointed to both CMV infection and matching HLA type.

This clonotype was seen repeatedly, ten times or more. Its antigen remains unidentified. The CDR3 is 13 residues long. The V gene lost 8 bases and the J gene lost 1 base, with 11 bases spanning the gap. Germline CDR1 SGHTA, CDR2 FQGNSA. TCRdb re-called the reads with MiXCR, one entry per CDR3 protein. This sample yields roughly 230,000 distinct CDR3 sequences, of which about 7% are seen a single time; 5.5% to 6.5% belongs to the top ten. General study points: Frequencies of public TCR beta families were cumulated, and this identified carriers of CMV plus the relevant HLA. Ex vivo responses were dominated by HLA-C-restricted CMV-specific TCR beta clonotypes.

Sequencing was carried out using PBMCs. The chain recombines TRBV7-2 with TRBJ1-2; D is unclear. The TCR was taken from a human donor in good health (CMV status not recorded). Some clones in this sample may be carry-over from other donors' samples. In DNA form, the CDR3 reads TGTGCCAGCCATCCGGGGAATAACTATGGCTACACCTTC. It is translated as CASHPGNNYGYTF.